The 30 T cell receptor beta chains below all came from one sample that was sequenced in a study of PD-L1 blockade in urothelial cancer. Profiled with immunoSEQ multiplex PCR; TCRdb holds only in-frame clones, not every one. Among about 30,000 clones listed, roughly 80% were seen once. Source: PBMCs, taken around atezolizumab (anti-PD-L1) treatment. The receptors come from a man in his fifties with urothelial cancer.

This sequence joins TRBV10-2 and TRBJ1-5; the match to TRBD1 covers 7 bases. The ends lost 5 bases at V and 1 base at J; junction bases unmatched: 11. Germline V lookup: CDR1 WSHSY, CDR2 SAAADI. This CDR3 contains 17 residues. For the CDR3, the DNA is TGCGCCAGCAGTCCGACAGGGCGGAGTATAAGCAATCAGCCCCAGCATTTT. Translating it yields CASSPTGRSISNQPQHF.

To note about this clone: The same CDR3 can be traced to other DNA sequences in this sample. V usage is TRBV5-1 and J usage is TRBJ2-3, with 8 bases fitting TRBD2. In germline, CDR1 is SGHRS, CDR2 YFSETQ. The CDR3 is 14 residues long. After removal of 4 bases from V and 5 bases from J, the junction contained 6 bases not matched to a gene. CDR3 amino acids: CASSGSGGGDTQYF. DNA of the CDR3: TGCGCCAGCAGCGGGAGCGGGGGAGGAGATACGCAGTATTTT. Together with reference TRBV5-1 and TRBJ2-3, the CDR3 gives the full variable domain: KAGVTQTPRYLIKTRGQQVTLSCSPISGHRSVSWYQQTPGQGLQFLFEYFSETQRNKGNFPGRFSGRQFSNSRSEMNVSTLELGDSALYLCASSGSGGGDTQYFGPGTRLTVL.

V and J are TRBV7-2 and TRBJ2-7; 8 bases are a match to TRBD1. The CDR3 sequence is 15 residues long. The ends lost 5 bases at V and 4 bases at J; junction bases unmatched: 10. Germline values: CDR1 SGHTA, CDR2 FQGNSA. CDR3 residues: CASSQDRGGSYEQYV. The DNA for the CDR3 is TGTGCCAGCAGCCAAGACAGGGGCGGATCTTACGAGCAGTACGTC.

This sequence joins TRBV4-2 and TRBJ1-5, with a weak D call TRBD1 (5 bases). The CDR3 consists of 14 residues. Germline V gene lookup returns CDR1 LGHNA and CDR2 YNFKEQ. V lost 1 base to trimming and J lost 9 bases, with 13 bases between them. In nucleotides, the CDR3 is TGTGCCAGCAGCCAAGGGGGCGGGGCCGGGCCCCAGCATTTT. This translates into CASSQGGGAGPQHF.

The table lists this clone with a few counts. The chain recombines TRBV2 with TRBJ1-6; no clear D gene. V was clipped by 3 bases and J by 9 bases, with 12 bases between them. The CDR3 runs to 14 residues. CDR1 is SNHLY, CDR2 FYNNEI, per germline. The CDR3 DNA is TGTGCCAGCAGTGACGGGGTTGCCGGTTCACCCCTCCACTTT. Its protein product is CASSDGVAGSPLHF.

V gene TRBV9 combines with J gene TRBJ1-1, with 7 bases identical to TRBD1. Germline lookup yields CDR1 SGDLS and CDR2 YYNGEE. The CDR3 contains 15 residues. The J segment lost 5 bases and the V segment lost 4 bases, leaving 11 bases of the junction unmatched. The CDR3 sequence: CASSPQTGQLTEAFF. The CDR3, as DNA: TGTGCCAGCAGCCCCCAGACAGGGCAGCTTACTGAAGCTTTCTTT.

This clone turned up a few times. V gene TRBV27 combines with J gene TRBJ2-5; 9 bases are shared with TRBD1. The CDR3 runs 17 residues. CDR1 is MNHEY and CDR2 is SMNVEV in the germline V gene (reference sequence). The J segment lost 7 bases and the V segment lost 7 bases, leaving 19 bases of the junction unmatched. CDR3 protein: CASKSSTGTGIGGTQYF. The CDR3 coding sequence is TGTGCCAGCAAAAGCTCCACCGGGACAGGGATCGGAGGGACCCAGTACTTC.

This chain links TRBV5-1 with TRBJ2-2, with D possibly being TRBD2 (6 bases). The CDR3 sequence is 14 residues long. From germline, CDR1 is SGHRS and CDR2 YFSETQ. The V end was cut by 2 bases, the J end by 4 bases, with 9 bases between. In DNA form, the CDR3 reads TGCGCCAGCAGCTTTCAGGGAGGCACCGGGGAGCTGTTTTTT. Its protein product is CASSFQGGTGELFF.

The V and J genes are TRBV27 and TRBJ2-5; no clear D gene. The CDR3 is 16 residues long. CDR1 and CDR2 from the germline V gene are MNHEY and SMNVEV (reference sequence). Trimming stripped 2 bases from V and 1 base from J, with 14 bases between. Here the CDR3 DNA reads TGTGCCAGCAGTTTACATGGAGTGATGCGCCAAGAGACCCAGTACTTC. Amino acid sequence: CASSLHGVMRQETQYF.

V and J are TRBV15 and TRBJ2-5; D is ambiguous. Germline loops: CDR1 LNHNV, CDR2 YYDKDF (reference sequence). This CDR3 has 12 residues. Trimming removed 0 bases from V and 4 bases from J, with 3 bases in between. CDR3 sequence (DNA): TGTGCCACCAGCAGAGACGTAGAGACCCAGTACTTC. The encoded protein is CATSRDVETQYF.

A word on this clone: Compared with germline, one end of the junction differs, possibly owing to a read error. The J gene is TRBJ2-1, the V gene TRBV7-7, with 9 bases identical to TRBD2. Looked up from germline, CDR1 is SSHAT and CDR2 is FNYEAQ (reference sequence). The CDR3 has 16 amino acids. The CDR3 DNA reads as TGTGCTAGCAGCCCTAGCTGGCGGGGGGGCCGAAATGAGCAGTTCTTC. The encoded protein is CASSPSWRGGRNEQFF.

J is TRBJ1-2 and V is TRBV29-1; 10 bases match TRBD1. This CDR3 is built from 13 residues. V shed 5 bases, J shed 2 bases, and the junction held 2 bases outside the gene matches. Germline loops: CDR1 SQVTM, CDR2 ANQGSEA. In DNA, the CDR3 is TGCAGCGTTAAGGACAGGGGGAACTATGGCTACACCTTC. Residues: CSVKDRGNYGYTF.

The J gene is TRBJ2-1, the V gene TRBV11-3; the match to TRBD1 covers 8 bases. In germline, CDR1 is SGHNT, CDR2 YENEEA. Germline trimming cut 2 bases from V and 10 bases from J; bases unmatched to any gene: 10. This CDR3 is 15 amino acids long. The CDR3 sequence is CASSLRTGGLEEQFF. The CDR3 nucleotides read TGTGCCAGCAGCTTAAGAACAGGGGGGCTAGAGGAGCAGTTCTTC. Complete variable domain (other parts from reference TRBV11-3 and TRBJ2-1): EAGVVQSPRYKIIEKKQPVAFWCNPISGHNTLYWYLQNLGQGPELLIRYENEEAVDDSQLPKDRFSAERLKGVDSTLKIQPAELGDSAVYLCASSLRTGGLEEQFFGPGTRLTVL.

This chain uses TRBV28 with TRBJ1-6; the D is unclear. Germline loops: CDR1 MDHEN, CDR2 SYDVKM. The CDR3 has 14 residues. V was clipped by 6 bases and J by 5 bases, with 11 bases between them. CDR3 amino acids: CASRFRVDNSPLHF. The CDR3 DNA follows: TGTGCCAGCAGGTTTCGGGTTGATAATTCACCCCTCCACTTT.

The sample holds one count of this clone. It may be a read error: a sequence one base away is much more abundant. The same CDR3 also results from other DNA sequences found in this sample. This sequence joins TRBV11-2 and TRBJ1-1, with D hard to call. V shed 4 bases and J shed 7 bases, with 7 bases lying between them. Germline V gene sequence: CDR1 SGHAT, CDR2 FQNNGV. CDR3 length: 11 residues. The CDR3 region is CASSSRFEAFF. CDR3 in DNA: TGTGCCAGCAGCTCGCGATTTGAAGCTTTCTTT.

This chain links TRBV7-2 with TRBJ2-1; possibly TRBD1 for D (5 bases). Germline V gene data show CDR1 as SGHTA and CDR2 as FQGNSA. V lost 5 bases and J 1 base, leaving 18 bases between the germline ends. The CDR3 is 17 residues long. The CDR3 reads CASSPNPWTTSYNEQFF. The CDR3 coding sequence is TGTGCCAGCAGCCCCAACCCTTGGACAACTTCCTACAATGAGCAGTTCTTC.

V is TRBV29-1 and J is TRBJ2-7; the D gene is possibly TRBD1 (6 bases). The CDR3 covers 12 residues. With 3 bases removed from V and 4 bases from J, the gap between germline ends came to 10 bases. In germline, CDR1 is SQVTM, CDR2 ANQGSEA. For the CDR3, the DNA is TGCAGCGTTGAGTTGGGACAATACGAGCAGTACTTC. Translation gives CSVELGQYEQYF.

CDR3 DNA sequence: TGTGCCAGCAGCAAAGAAACAGGGACTAATGAAAAACTGTTTTTT. It encodes CASSKETGTNEKLFF. V usage is TRBV21-1 and J usage is TRBJ1-4; the table gives TRBD1 as D, unverified against the DNA. TRBV21-1 is given as a pseudogene. CDR3 length equals 15 residues.

The genes are TRBV19 and TRBJ1-6; 7 bases match TRBD1. The junction had 1 base not matched to a gene; V was cut back by 8 bases and J by 0 bases. Per germline, CDR1 LNHDA and CDR2 SQIVND (reference sequence). This CDR3 region has 14 residues. CDR3 region: CASAGGSYNSPLHF. CDR3 bases: TGTGCCAGTGCAGGGGGCTCCTATAATTCACCCCTCCACTTT.

The chain is built from TRBV30 and TRBJ2-7; 8 nucleotides match TRBD2. J was trimmed by 6 bases and V by 0 bases; bases with no gene match: 4. The V gene's germline CDR1 is GTSNPN and CDR2 SVGIG (reference sequence). This CDR3 comprises 13 residues. The CDR3 loop is CAWSVGTSGEQYF. In nucleotides, the CDR3 is TGTGCCTGGAGTGTAGGAACTAGCGGCGAGCAGTACTTC.

The rearrangement joins TRBV15 to TRBJ1-2; 8 nucleotides align to TRBD1. The J segment lost 0 bases and the V segment lost 3 bases, leaving 9 bases of the junction unmatched. The length of the CDR3 is 17 residues. The germline gives CDR1 LNHNV, CDR2 YYDKDF (reference sequence). Here the CDR3 DNA reads TGTGCCACCAGCAGTGGTCTCGGGACAGGCGCTAACTATGGCTACACCTTC. Translating gives CATSSGLGTGANYGYTF.

The gene calls are TRBV7-3 and TRBJ2-7; 10 bases line up with TRBD2. The V and J ends lost 2 bases and 4 bases, in that order; junction bases with no gene match: 5. Germline V lookup: CDR1 SGHTA, CDR2 FQGTGA. CDR3 length: 15 residues. The CDR3 DNA follows: TGTGCCAGCAGCTTAGAAAGCGGGAGGGCTTACGAGCAGTACTTC. This translates into CASSLESGRAYEQYF.

The rearrangement links TRBV15 to TRBJ2-5; 8 bases map to TRBD2. This CDR3 contains 16 residues. From germline, CDR1 is LNHNV and CDR2 YYDKDF (reference sequence). Unmatched junction bases numbered 13, after V lost 5 bases and J lost 5 bases. CDR3: CATSGLGGGLLETQYF. The DNA for the CDR3 is TGTGCCACCAGCGGACTTGGCGGGGGGCTTTTGGAGACCCAGTACTTC.

The genes are TRBV6-5 and TRBJ1-1; the D is unclear. CDR1 and CDR2 (germline): MNHEY, SVGAGI. V was pared by 6 bases and J by 1 base, with 12 bases between. The CDR3 extends over 14 amino acids. Here the CDR3 DNA reads TGTGCCAGCAGCCCCTCTGGAGGGAACACTGAAGCTTTCTTT. It encodes CASSPSGGNTEAFF.

The chain carries TRBV27 and TRBJ2-7, with 12 bases matching TRBD2. Germline loops: CDR1 MNHEY, CDR2 SMNVEV (reference sequence). The CDR3 covers 14 residues. V shed 3 bases, J shed 4 bases, and the junction held 1 base outside the gene matches. CDR3 sequence (DNA): TGTGCCAGCAGTTTCCTAGCGGGAGGGTACGAGCAGTACTTC. It encodes CASSFLAGGYEQYF.

The J gene is TRBJ1-4, the V gene TRBV4-2; a possible D gene is TRBD1 (6 bases). Germline-derived CDR1 and CDR2 are LGHNA and YNFKEQ. The germline V and J ends were trimmed by 0 bases and 4 bases, with 15 bases remaining between them. The CDR3 is 17 residues long. The CDR3 sequence: CASSQEGTMRHNEKLFF. As DNA, the CDR3 is TGTGCCAGCAGCCAAGAAGGGACAATGCGGCATAATGAAAAACTGTTTTTT.

This chain joins TRBV5-8 and TRBJ1-1; no reliable D call. Trimming removed 2 bases from V and 1 base from J, with 6 bases in between. The CDR3 runs 13 residues. CDR1 and CDR2 from the germline V gene are SGHTS and YDEGEE. The DNA for the CDR3 is TGTGCCAGCAGCTTTGACTGGAACACTGAAGCTTTCTTT. This encodes CASSFDWNTEAFF. Full variable domain (missing parts from reference TRBV5-8 and TRBJ1-1): EAGVTQSPTHLIKTRGQQATLRCSPISGHTSVYWYQQALGLGLQFLLWYDEGEERNRGNFPPRFSGRQFPNYSSELNVNALELEDSALYLCASSFDWNTEAFFGQGTRLTVV.

This clone was picked up a small number of times. J is TRBJ1-1 and V is TRBV15; 7 bases match TRBD1. The V and J ends lost 0 bases and 11 bases, in that order; junction bases with no gene match: 9. There are 14 residues in the CDR3. Germline V gene sequence: CDR1 LNHNV, CDR2 YYDKDF (reference sequence). This CDR3 is CATSRDRAGGPAFF. Here the CDR3 DNA reads TGTGCCACCAGCAGAGATCGGGCAGGGGGTCCGGCTTTCTTT.

J is TRBJ1-3 and V is TRBV2; D is unresolved. Trimming took 4 bases from V and 0 from J, leaving 4 bases between them. The length of the CDR3 is 13 residues. Germline values: CDR1 SNHLY, CDR2 FYNNEI. For the CDR3, the DNA is TGTGCCAGCAGTGCGGGCTCTGGAAACACCATATATTTT. This encodes CASSAGSGNTIYF. Complete variable domain (other parts from reference TRBV2 and TRBJ1-3): EPEVTQTPSHQVTQMGQEVILRCVPISNHLYFYWYRQILGQKVEFLVSFYNNEISEKSEIFDDQFSVERPDGSNFTLKIRSTKLEDSAMYFCASSAGSGNTIYFGEGSWLTVV.

The J gene is TRBJ1-3, the V gene TRBV6-1, with D tentatively TRBD1 (5 bases). The CDR3 contains 15 residues. Germline loops: CDR1 MNHNS, CDR2 SASEGT. The ends were cut back, 2 bases at V and 4 bases at J, with 12 bases in the middle. As DNA, the CDR3 is TGTGCCAGCAGTGAAAAATCAGGGTCAGGAAACACCATATATTTT. Translated, it gives CASSEKSGSGNTIYF.